This T cell receptor beta chain was profiled in a study of cytomegalovirus exposure and HLA in healthy donors. As regards this clone: Its target is not known.

V was cut by 0 bases and J by 6 bases, with 12 bases left in between. The CDR3 runs to 14 residues. The germline V gene encodes CDR1 SGHDN and CDR2 FVKESK. General study points: Rare TCR sequences dominated, though some public TCRs recurred in many donors. It was about 180 TCR beta chains that were listed as cytomegalovirus-associated.

The protocol was immunoSEQ multiplex PCR, while the TCRdb copy is restricted to in-frame clones and leaves out a portion. The sample lists about 260,000 clones; roughly 88% were seen once. J is TRBJ2-7 and V is TRBV14; D remains unclear. Source material: PBMCs. This clonotype was sampled from a woman under 40 in good health and CMV-seronegative. In DNA form, the CDR3 reads TGTGCCAGCAGCCAAGAATCCTTTTACGGCGAGCAGTACTTC. Translating gives CASSQESFYGEQYF.